This T cell receptor (beta chain) emerged from a study of shared clonotypes between healthy human individuals. The germline V gene has CDR1 KGHSH and CDR2 LQKENI. Trimming removed 3 bases from V and 4 bases from J, with 10 bases in between. The CDR3 sequence is 13 residues long. Over several immunoSEQ plates, each subset's genomic DNA was distributed in even portions. TCRdb keeps only in-frame clones here, not all; method: immunoSEQ multiplex PCR. The sample yields around 95,000 clones, 67% seen once. The sequence was collected from a man in his thirties or forties in good health. The J gene is TRBJ2-7, the V gene TRBV18; D is unclear. The sample was memory CD8+ T cells sorted from blood. Subset denoted: CD45RO+ cells pooled with CCR7-negative TemRA cells. The CDR3: CASSPEGWYEQYF. The CDR3 nucleotides are TGTGCCAGCTCACCGGAAGGCTGGTACGAGCAGTACTTC.